This TCR beta chain derives from a study of blood T cell repertoires in COVID-19. V was shortened by 5 bases and J by 3 bases, with 20 bases between the two germline ends. The length of the CDR3 is 16 residues. CDR1 is PRHDT and CDR2 is FYEKMQ in the germline V gene (reference sequence). Assay: immunoSEQ multiplex PCR; the TCRdb copy retains only in-frame clones and omits some. The table has more than 350,000 clones, roughly 90% seen once. The clonotype originates from a woman younger than 30 who had been exposed to COVID-19. This chain links TRBV13 with TRBJ2-7, with unresolved D. The sequenced material came from PBMCs or T cells enriched from blood (not recorded which). CDR3 in amino acids: CASSLFVEVGNYEQYF. CDR3 nucleotide sequence: TGTGCCAGCAGCCTTTTCGTAGAGGTTGGTAACTACGAGCAGTACTTC.